These 19 T cell receptor beta chains share one sample of origin, sequenced in a study of spatial heterogeneity in lung cancer. Time point here: sample taken at primary tumor resection. Whole RNA was taken from tumor, nontumor lung or frozen PBMC; it was then sequenced unsorted. Each CDR3 protein is one row after TCRdb ran MiXCR on the 5' RACE reads. The sample lists approximately 52,000 distinct CDR3 sequences; over 5.5% were seen once. This specimen consisted of PBMCs, obtained at surgery. The source of these receptors is a female donor with early-stage non-small cell lung cancer.

This rearrangement joins TRBV9 to TRBJ2-3; D is uncertain. V was shortened by 1 base and J by 0 bases, with 3 bases between the two germline ends. This CDR3 comprises 13 residues. The germline gives CDR1 SGDLS, CDR2 YYNGEE. The CDR3, as DNA: TGTGCCAGCAGCGTAACTAGCACAGATACGCAGTATTTT. Residues: CASSVTSTDTQYF.

This clonotype was observed at least ten times. The rearrangement joins TRBV2 to TRBJ2-1, with 7 nucleotides matching TRBD2. Germline assignment: CDR1 SNHLY and CDR2 FYNNEI. The ends lost 4 bases at V and 11 bases at J; junction bases unmatched: 5. CDR3 length equals 12 residues. The CDR3 DNA follows: TGTGCCAGCAGTGGCGCAGCGGGGCAGCAGTTCTTC. Translated: CASSGAAGQQFF.

Many counts were recorded for this clonotype. V gene TRBV5-1 combines with J gene TRBJ2-1; the D is unclear. V was cut by 1 base and J by 7 bases, with 9 bases left in between. Germline V gives CDR1 SGHRS, CDR2 YFSETQ. The CDR3 is made up of 13 amino acids. In DNA form, the CDR3 reads TGCGCCAGCAGCTTGCCCCCTAGGAATGAGCAGTTCTTC. Translated, it gives CASSLPPRNEQFF.

This clonotype was observed at least ten times. The rearrangement links TRBV9 to TRBJ2-7; TRBD1 aligns across 10 bases. The CDR3 runs to 14 residues. Germline CDR1 and CDR2: SGDLS and YYNGEE. With 4 bases clipped from V and 2 bases from J, the junction kept 3 bases outside the gene matches. The DNA of the CDR3 is TGTGCCAGCAGCCGACAGGGGGCTCCCTACGAGCAGTACTTC. It specifies CASSRQGAPYEQYF.

The V gene is TRBV7-2, the J gene TRBJ2-7; D remains unclear. V was cut by 1 base and J by 2 bases, with 9 bases left in between. In germline, CDR1 is SGHTA, CDR2 FQGNSA. The CDR3 totals 14 residues. This CDR3 reads CASSLGTAPYEQYF. The CDR3 DNA sequence: TGTGCCAGCAGCTTAGGGACGGCCCCCTACGAGCAGTACTTC.

This clonotype appeared a few times. This chain links TRBV5-1 with TRBJ2-3, with D perhaps matching TRBD2 (6 bases). Germline V CDR1 and CDR2: SGHRS, YFSETQ. The length of the CDR3 is 16 residues. V lost 0 bases, J lost 1 base, and 12 bases lay in between. The CDR3 DNA follows: TGCGCCAGCAGCTTGGCCCCGGGACTTGGCACAGATACGCAGTATTTT. It is translated as CASSLAPGLGTDTQYF.

In its sample, this clonotype was seen many times. The V call is TRBV4-1, the J call TRBJ1-2; possibly TRBD1 for D (6 bases). The V end lost 0 bases, the J end lost 1 base, and 15 bases lay between the germline ends. This CDR3 is built from 17 residues. Germline V CDR1 and CDR2: MGHRA, YSYEKL. The CDR3 coding sequence is TGCGCCAGCAGCCAAGAAGACAGGCAGTTCGGTAACTATGGCTACACCTTC. Translation: CASSQEDRQFGNYGYTF.

The gene calls are TRBV14 and TRBJ1-3; D might be TRBD1 (6 bases). CDR1 SGHDN and CDR2 FVKESK come from the germline V gene. Trimming took 10 bases from V and 4 from J, leaving 20 bases between them. The CDR3 consists of 15 residues. Written as DNA, the CDR3 is TGTGCCACCACTAAACAGGGCCACTCCGGAAACACCATATATTTT. This encodes CATTKQGHSGNTIYF.

This clonotype was recorded at least ten times. This rearrangement joins TRBV5-1 to TRBJ1-1; D call uncertain. From germline, CDR1 is SGHRS and CDR2 YFSETQ. This CDR3 has 14 amino acids. With 1 base removed from V and 0 bases from J, the gap between germline ends came to 7 bases. The DNA for the CDR3 is TGCGCCAGCAGCTTGACCACGATGAACACTGAAGCTTTCTTT. As protein: CASSLTTMNTEAFF. The variable domain in full, completed from reference TRBV5-1 and TRBJ1-1, reads KAGVTQTPRYLIKTRGQQVTLSCSPISGHRSVSWYQQTPGQGLQFLFEYFSETQRNKGNFPGRFSGRQFSNSRSEMNVSTLELGDSALYLCASSLTTMNTEAFFGQGTRLTVV.

This clonotype came up many times. The chain uses TRBV7-9 and TRBJ2-1; tentatively, D is TRBD1 or TRBD2 (5 bases each). CDR1 SEHNR and CDR2 FQNEAQ come from the germline V gene (reference sequence). Deletions cut 1 base from V and 6 bases from J, with 13 bases between. This CDR3 is built from 15 residues. The CDR3 here is CASSLDRPGGNEQFF. CDR3 nucleotide sequence: TGTGCCAGCAGCTTAGACCGCCCTGGGGGCAATGAGCAGTTCTTC.

The chain joins TRBV28 to TRBJ2-3, with a weak D call TRBD2 (7 bases). This CDR3 is 17 amino acids long. Trimming stripped 5 bases from V and 2 bases from J, with 20 bases between. Germline CDR1 and CDR2: MDHEN and SYDVKM. The CDR3 nucleotides read TGTGCCAGCAGTCCCGTGGGCGGGGGCCTTCTCACAGATACGCAGTATTTT. Encoded protein: CASSPVGGGLLTDTQYF.

This clonotype was picked up many times. The V and J genes are TRBV20-1 and TRBJ2-5, with TRBD1 identical over 9 bases. Losses at the gene ends were 5 bases for V and 0 bases for J; bases not matched to a gene: 4. Looked up from germline, CDR1 is DFQATT and CDR2 is SNEGSKA (reference sequence). The CDR3 sequence is 14 residues long. CDR3 amino acids: CSAGTGTYQETQYF. The CDR3 nucleotides are TGCAGTGCTGGGACAGGGACCTACCAAGAGACCCAGTACTTC.

This clonotype occurred many times. The V call is TRBV5-1, the J call TRBJ2-1; D remains ambiguous. Trimming stripped 4 bases from V and 4 bases from J, with 9 bases between. CDR1 and CDR2 (germline): SGHRS, YFSETQ. The CDR3 has 13 amino acids. The CDR3 DNA follows: TGCGCCAGCAGCCTCGACATATACAATGAGCAGTTCTTC. Translation gives CASSLDIYNEQFF.

Ten or more counts support this clonotype. The chain recombines TRBV4-3 with TRBJ1-1; D not certain. The V gene lost 4 bases and the J gene lost 3 bases, with 9 bases spanning the gap. The germline V gene has CDR1 LGHNA and CDR2 YSLEER. CDR3 length equals 13 residues. CDR3 nucleotides: TGCGCCAGCAGCCCCCTCCTGGACACTGAAGCTTTCTTT. Translation: CASSPLLDTEAFF.

Ten or more counts support this clonotype. The chain is built from TRBV5-1 and TRBJ2-7; D possibly uses TRBD1 or TRBD2 (5 bases each). Germline-derived CDR1 and CDR2 are SGHRS and YFSETQ. This CDR3 region has 15 residues. Trimming stripped 4 bases from V and 0 bases from J, with 14 bases between. The CDR3 is CASSRLGDGSYEQYF. The CDR3 DNA sequence: TGCGCCAGCAGCCGCTTGGGGGATGGCTCCTACGAGCAGTACTTC.

Turning to this clonotype: One end of the junction is discordant with germline, which a read error may explain. The chain recombines TRBV11-2 with TRBJ2-3, with D tentatively TRBD2 (5 bases). Germline lookup yields CDR1 SGHAT and CDR2 FQNNGV. This CDR3 has 15 amino acids. The CDR3 loop is CASIPYASSTDAQYF. The CDR3 nucleotides are TGTGCCAGCATCCCCTACGCCTCTAGCACAGATGCGCAGTATTTT.

The sample holds a few counts of this clonotype. V gene TRBV20-1 combines with J gene TRBJ1-5, with 8 bases that match TRBD1. The V and J ends lost 0 bases and 9 bases, in that order; junction bases with no gene match: 16. The germline CDR1 and CDR2 sequences are DFQATT and SNEGSKA (reference sequence). The CDR3 loop spans 17 amino acids. The CDR3 DNA is TGCAGTGCTAGAGATTCAGGTTTACCAGGGGGCGCGGGGCCCCAGCATTTT. This encodes CSARDSGLPGGAGPQHF.

Many counts were recorded for this clonotype. The genes are TRBV7-9 and TRBJ2-7; the D gene is possibly TRBD1 (6 bases). The CDR3 is 14 residues long. V lost 5 bases to trimming and J lost 6 bases, with 17 bases between them. CDR1 is SEHNR, CDR2 FQNEAQ, per germline (reference sequence). CDR3 bases: TGTGCCAGCAGCCTTACAGGGATCCTATCCGAGCAGTACTTC. Its translation: CASSLTGILSEQYF.

The sample holds many counts of this clonotype. This rearrangement joins TRBV5-4 to TRBJ2-7; 9 bases match TRBD1. The CDR3 sequence is 14 residues long. Germline assignment: CDR1 SGHNT and CDR2 YYREEE (reference sequence). The junction had 5 bases not matched to a gene; V was cut back by 2 bases and J by 5 bases. The CDR3 nucleotides are TGTGCCAGCAGCTTCCCCGGACAGGGGAACGAGCAGTACTTC. Protein sequence: CASSFPGQGNEQYF.